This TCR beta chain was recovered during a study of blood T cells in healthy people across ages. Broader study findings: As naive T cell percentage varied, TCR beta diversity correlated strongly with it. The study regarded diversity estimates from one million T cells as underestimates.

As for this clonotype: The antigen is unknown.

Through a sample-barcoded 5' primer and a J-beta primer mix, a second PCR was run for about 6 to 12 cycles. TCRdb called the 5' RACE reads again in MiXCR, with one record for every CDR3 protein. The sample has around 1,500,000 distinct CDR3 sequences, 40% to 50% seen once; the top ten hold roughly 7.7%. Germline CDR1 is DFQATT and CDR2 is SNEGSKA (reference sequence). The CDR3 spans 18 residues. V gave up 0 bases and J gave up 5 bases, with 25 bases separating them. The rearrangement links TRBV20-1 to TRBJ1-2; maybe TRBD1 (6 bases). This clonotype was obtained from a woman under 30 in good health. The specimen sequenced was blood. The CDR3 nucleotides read TGCAGTGCTAGAGATGAGATACAGGGTAAAGCCTTTGTATATGGCTACACCTTC. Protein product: CSARDEIQGKAFVYGYTF.